Below, 26 T cell receptor beta chains from the same sample are listed, as sequenced in a study of CD8 T cells in ankylosing spondylitis. Via MiXCR, TCRdb re-called the 5' RACE reads, giving one row per CDR3 protein. The sample holds roughly 230,000 distinct CDR3 sequences, 18% seen once. Sample: blood, either unsorted or a sorted T cell fraction (not recorded which). Every receptor here comes from a male donor with ankylosing spondylitis or in good health (not recorded which).

The table lists this clonotype with many counts. This chain joins TRBV5-1 and TRBJ2-7; 9 bases map to TRBD2. The CDR3 has 16 residues. Germline V CDR1 and CDR2: SGHRS, YFSETQ. Germline trimming cut 2 bases from V and 2 bases from J; bases unmatched to any gene: 8. CDR3 residues: CASSLPPGTSTYEQYF. The CDR3 DNA reads TGCGCCAGCAGCTTACCTCCCGGGACTAGCACCTACGAGCAGTACTTC.

The chain employs TRBV5-1 and TRBJ1-2; possible D gene TRBD1, 5 bases. The CDR3 spans 14 residues. The V gene's germline CDR1 is SGHRS and CDR2 YFSETQ. The germline V and J ends were trimmed by 7 bases and 8 bases, with 21 bases remaining between them. Written as DNA, the CDR3 is TGCGCCAGCGAAGTTGGCCAGGGCCAGAAGGGCTACACCTTC. It translates to CASEVGQGQKGYTF.

This clonotype turned up a few times. The V and J genes are TRBV5-1 and TRBJ1-1; 9 bases fit TRBD1. This CDR3 has 16 amino acids. Germline V CDR1 and CDR2: SGHRS, YFSETQ. V dropped 2 bases and J dropped 4; count of bases not matched to a gene: 9. The CDR3 loop reads CASSLKNETGGTEAFF. The CDR3 coding sequence is TGCGCCAGCAGCTTAAAAAACGAGACAGGGGGCACTGAAGCTTTCTTT.

The chain recombines TRBV14 with TRBJ2-7; 7 bases are shared with TRBD2. CDR3 length: 19 residues. Germline CDR1 reads SGHDN; CDR2 reads FVKESK. The trim removed 3 bases at V and 4 bases at J, leaving 21 bases unmatched. CDR3 bases: TGTGCCAGCAGCCATCCCGACGGCAGGGAGGGCGGGAGCTGGTACGAGCAGTACTTC. Amino acid sequence: CASSHPDGREGGSWYEQYF.

The chain recombines TRBV7-8 with TRBJ1-1, with 8 bases identical to TRBD1. Trimming removed 6 bases from V and 6 bases from J; junction bases left unmatched: 3. Germline CDR1 is SGHVS and CDR2 is FQNEAQ. This CDR3 has 12 amino acids. The CDR3 loop reads CASSSGGSEAFF. CDR3 sequence (DNA): TGTGCCAGCAGTTCAGGGGGCTCTGAAGCTTTCTTT.

This clonotype was observed a few times. V and J are TRBV24-1 and TRBJ2-2; D perhaps matches TRBD2 (6 bases). This CDR3 has 16 amino acids. Trimming took 2 bases from V and 7 from J, leaving 16 bases between them. Per the germline V gene, CDR1 is KGHDR and CDR2 is SFDVKD. The CDR3 region has the DNA TGTGCCACCAGTGATTGGGACTCCGAAGGCGGCGGGGAGCTGTTTTTT. Protein sequence: CATSDWDSEGGGELFF.

The chain combines TRBV7-8 with TRBJ2-7, with D perhaps matching TRBD1 or TRBD2 (5 bases each). CDR1 is SGHVS, CDR2 FQNEAQ, per germline. CDR3 length equals 12 residues. Trimming removed 8 bases from V and 0 bases from J, with 8 bases in between. DNA of the CDR3: TGTGCCAGCCGGGACCTCTCCTACGAGCAGTACTTC. This sequence encodes CASRDLSYEQYF.

This clonotype has just a few counts. V is TRBV7-9 and J is TRBJ2-1, with D possibly matching TRBD2 (5 bases). The V end was cut by 5 bases, the J end by 4 bases, with 12 bases between. Germline V gene lookup returns CDR1 SEHNR and CDR2 FQNEAQ (reference sequence). There are 14 residues in the CDR3. The CDR3, as DNA: TGTGCCAGCAGCCCCAGCGGAGATTACAATGAGCAGTTCTTC. Translated, it gives CASSPSGDYNEQFF.

The chain recombines TRBV4-2 with TRBJ2-7; TRBD2 matches at 7 bases. J was trimmed by 3 bases and V by 4 bases; bases with no gene match: 9. CDR1 LGHNA and CDR2 YNFKEQ come from the germline V gene. The CDR3 has 15 residues. The CDR3 coding sequence is TGTGCCAGCAGCCCGAGTGGAGCGGGACGCTACGAGCAGTACTTC. This codes for CASSPSGAGRYEQYF.

The gene calls are TRBV7-2 and TRBJ2-7; D is possibly TRBD1 or TRBD2 (5 bases each). The ends were cut back, 5 bases at V and 0 bases at J, with 14 bases in the middle. Germline values: CDR1 SGHTA, CDR2 FQGNSA. The CDR3 spans 15 residues. CDR3 sequence reads: CASSPGTPLSYEQYF. In DNA, the CDR3 is TGTGCCAGCAGCCCCGGGACGCCCCTCTCCTACGAGCAGTACTTC.

This chain joins TRBV25-1 and TRBJ2-7; D ambiguous. Germline V gives CDR1 MGHDK, CDR2 SYGVNS. V was shortened by 8 bases and J by 1 base, with 18 bases between the two germline ends. CDR3 length equals 15 residues. The CDR3 coding sequence is TGTGCCAGCTCGCCCGGTGCTGGTAGGTCCTACGAGCAGTACTTC. It translates to CASSPGAGRSYEQYF.

This clonotype was counted many times. The gene calls are TRBV6-1 and TRBJ2-2, with TRBD2 matching over 8 bases. CDR3 length: 17 residues. The junction had 12 bases not matched to a gene; V was cut back by 5 bases and J by 4 bases. Germline V gene data show CDR1 as MNHNS and CDR2 as SASEGT. CDR3 loop: CASSTSDPGTSTGELFF. In nucleotides, the CDR3 is TGTGCCAGCAGTACAAGCGATCCGGGGACTAGCACCGGGGAGCTGTTTTTT.

This clonotype was observed many times. J is TRBJ2-7 and V is TRBV4-2; a weak D match, TRBD2 (5 bases). Germline V CDR1 and CDR2: LGHNA, YNFKEQ. The V end was cut by 1 base, the J end by 3 bases, with 13 bases between. The CDR3 length is 15 residues. Here the CDR3 DNA reads TGTGCCAGCAGCCAAGGAGCGGCTGTAAACTACGAGCAGTACTTC. The encoded protein is CASSQGAAVNYEQYF.

Many counts were recorded for this clonotype. The J gene is TRBJ2-7, the V gene TRBV5-6; D remains ambiguous. Germline CDR1 and CDR2: SGHDT and YYEEEE. V was clipped by 0 bases and J by 0 bases, with 7 bases between them. This CDR3 has 14 amino acids. The CDR3 coding sequence is TGTGCCAGCAGCTTGGGTGACAACTCCTACGAGCAGTACTTC. Translation: CASSLGDNSYEQYF.

The rearrangement links TRBV11-1 to TRBJ2-1, with 8 bases matching TRBD2. CDR1 and CDR2 (germline): SGHAT, FQDESV (reference sequence). This CDR3 contains 15 residues. Germline trimming cut 3 bases from V and 8 bases from J; bases unmatched to any gene: 9. The CDR3 nucleotides are TGTGCCAGCAGCTTGGCAGCGGGAGCGGGGGATGAGCAGTTCTTC. Translated, it gives CASSLAAGAGDEQFF.

This clonotype was counted at least ten times. The chain is built from TRBV12-3 or TRBV12-4 and TRBJ1-1, with 7 bases matching TRBD1. V shed 3 bases, J shed 5 bases, and the junction held 9 bases outside the gene matches. This CDR3 has 15 residues. The CDR3 bases are TGTGCCAGCAGTTTGGGGACAGTTGAAAGGACTGAAGCTTTCTTT. Translation: CASSLGTVERTEAFF.

This clonotype was seen more than once but under ten times. The rearrangement joins TRBV6-1 to TRBJ1-1, with D possibly TRBD1 on 5 matching bases. Germline V gene lookup returns CDR1 MNHNS and CDR2 SASEGT. V was clipped by 4 bases and J by 4 bases, with 19 bases between them. The CDR3 loop spans 16 amino acids. As DNA, the CDR3 is TGTGCCAGCAGTGGGGGGTCGACGTGGATTCCCACTGAAGCTTTCTTT. The encoded protein is CASSGGSTWIPTEAFF.

The chain has TRBV6-1 and TRBJ1-1, with 7 nucleotides matching TRBD1. The V gene end was trimmed by 7 bases and the J gene end by 0 bases; junction bases not matched to a gene: 8. Germline CDR1 and CDR2: MNHNS and SASEGT. The CDR3 loop spans 15 amino acids. As DNA, the CDR3 is TGTGCCAGCAAAAAGGGACAGTCTATGAACACTGAAGCTTTCTTT. Its translation: CASKKGQSMNTEAFF.

There are many counts of this clonotype. The chain recombines TRBV29-1 with TRBJ2-7, with 9 positions matching TRBD1. In germline, CDR1 is SQVTM, CDR2 ANQGSEA. With V trimmed by 0 bases and J by 1 base, 4 bases remained unmatched. This CDR3 is built from 15 residues. CDR3 sequence reads: CSVEDWTGASYEQYF. The CDR3, as DNA: TGCAGCGTTGAAGATTGGACAGGGGCGTCCTACGAGCAGTACTTC.

This clonotype appeared many times. The junction differs from germline at one of its ends, possibly a read error. The V and J genes are TRBV20-1 and TRBJ2-1, with 8 bases that match TRBD1. From germline, CDR1 is DFQATT and CDR2 SNEGSKA (reference sequence). The length of the CDR3 is 18 residues. The CDR3 DNA reads TGCAGTGCCAGAGGAAATTTTATTGACAGGGGCGTGTACAATGAGCAGTTCTTC. Protein product: CSARGNFIDRGVYNEQFF.

About this clonotype itself: This may arise from a read error, as a much more abundant clone is one base away. V usage is TRBV9 and J usage is TRBJ2-5; D not certain. CDR3 length: 14 amino acids. V lost 0 bases to trimming and J lost 5 bases, with 11 bases between them. Germline V gene data show CDR1 as SGDLS and CDR2 as YYNGEE. The CDR3 protein is CASSVEERWETQYF. The DNA of the CDR3 is TGTGCCAGCAGCGTAGAGGAGAGGTGGGAGACCCAGTACTTC. Combining the CDR3 with reference TRBV9 and TRBJ2-5 gives the whole variable domain DSGVTQTPKHLITATGQRVTLRCSPRSGDLSVYWYQQSLDQGLQFLIQYYNGEERAKGNILERFSAQQFPDLHSELNLSSLELGDSALYFCASSVEERWETQYFGPGTRLLVL.

In its sample, this clonotype was seen a few times. The J gene is TRBJ2-7, the V gene TRBV29-1, with 10 bases identical to TRBD2. CDR1 is SQVTM and CDR2 is ANQGSEA in the germline V gene. J was trimmed by 7 bases and V by 6 bases; bases with no gene match: 9. This CDR3 comprises 13 residues. CDR3 amino acids: CSVLGLAGVEQYF. CDR3 nucleotides: TGCAGCGTCTTGGGGCTAGCGGGAGTTGAGCAGTACTTC.

This clonotype came up many times. This rearrangement joins TRBV7-2 to TRBJ2-7; 7 nucleotides agree with TRBD1. The ends lost 1 base at V and 3 bases at J; junction bases unmatched: 3. The CDR3 spans 14 residues. CDR1 and CDR2 (germline): SGHTA, FQGNSA. The CDR3 spells CASSLDAGGYEQYF. The CDR3 DNA reads as TGTGCCAGCAGCTTAGATGCAGGGGGCTACGAGCAGTACTTC.

The chain employs TRBV29-1 and TRBJ2-1; D is tentatively TRBD1 or TRBD2 (6 bases each). V lost 6 bases to trimming and J lost 5 bases, with 11 bases between them. The germline CDR1 and CDR2 sequences are SQVTM and ANQGSEA. The CDR3 has 12 residues. CDR3 sequence: CSVDGGHNEQFF. As DNA, the CDR3 is TGCAGCGTAGACGGGGGCCACAATGAGCAGTTCTTC.

This clonotype was counted only a few times. The chain has TRBV12-3 or TRBV12-4 and TRBJ2-1, with 8 nucleotides matching TRBD1. V lost 6 bases and J lost 0; bases outside the gene matches: 10. The CDR3 spans 17 residues. CDR3 region: CASRTRQGSSSYNEQFF. As DNA, the CDR3 is TGTGCCAGCAGAACCAGACAGGGGTCCAGCTCCTACAATGAGCAGTTCTTC.

Details on this clonotype: A much larger clone is a single base away; this may be a read error. V gene TRBV27 combines with J gene TRBJ2-6; D gene unclear. This CDR3 comprises 14 residues. Germline CDR1 MNHEY, CDR2 SMNVEV (reference sequence). The CDR3 here is CASRITPWADVLTF. Here the CDR3 DNA reads TGTGCCAGCAGAATCACCCCCTGGGCCGACGTCCTGACTTTC.